The clone carrying this T cell receptor (beta chain) came up a few times. Antigen: not known. This record comes from a study of T cell responses to AZD1222 COVID-19 vaccine. Study observations and caveats: Repertoire sampling was restricted to post-peak T cell response timepoints.

Germline CDR1 reads SGHVS; CDR2 reads FNYEAQ. V dropped 1 base and J dropped 0; count of bases not matched to a gene: 5. There are 17 residues in the CDR3. TCRdb keeps only in-frame clones here, not all; method: immunoSEQ multiplex PCR. The table has about 150,000 clones, under 95% seen once. The sequence was collected from an adult who received the AZD1222 COVID-19 vaccine. This chain connects TRBV7-6 to TRBJ2-7; 11 nucleotides line up with TRBD2. This specimen consisted of peripheral blood, obtained 28 days after the second AZD1222 dose. The CDR3 nucleotides read TGTGCCAGCAGCTTAGGCGCTAGCGGGAGGTCCTCCTACGAGCAGTACTTC. It encodes CASSLGASGRSSYEQYF.